The 10 T cell receptor beta chains listed next were all sequenced from one sample in a study of CD8 T cells in ankylosing spondylitis. TCRdb reprocessed the 5' RACE reads with MiXCR, giving one entry per CDR3 protein. The repertoire holds over 75,000 distinct CDR3 sequences, with about 8.8% as singletons. Sequencing input: blood, either unsorted or a sorted T cell fraction (not recorded which). Receptor source: a male donor with ankylosing spondylitis or in good health (not recorded which).

The CDR3 region is CASSAGTGGVDTQYF. The CDR3 DNA reads TGTGCCAGCAGCGCCGGGACAGGGGGCGTGGATACGCAGTATTTT. The gene calls are TRBV2 and TRBJ2-3; 12 bases line up with TRBD1. Germline V gene sequence: CDR1 SNHLY, CDR2 FYNNEI. After removal of 6 bases from V and 6 bases from J, the junction contained 7 bases not matched to a gene. The CDR3 contains 15 residues.

This clonotype appeared many times. V gene TRBV25-1 combines with J gene TRBJ1-3; D is uncertain. This CDR3 has 16 amino acids. Trimming removed 3 bases at V and 1 base at J, with 13 bases between. CDR1 and CDR2 (germline): MGHDK, SYGVNS. CDR3 loop: CASSDQVLSSGNTIYF. The CDR3 region has the DNA TGTGCCAGCAGTGACCAGGTCCTATCTTCTGGAAACACCATATATTTT. Full variable domain (missing parts from reference TRBV25-1 and TRBJ1-3): EADIYQTPRYLVIGTGKKITLECSQTMGHDKMYWYQQDPGMELHLIHYSYGVNSTEKGDLSSESTVSRIRTEHFPLTLESARPSHTSQYLCASSDQVLSSGNTIYFGEGSWLTVV.

This chain uses TRBV4-2 with TRBJ1-1; D is undetermined. CDR3 size: 15 residues. The germline V gene encodes CDR1 LGHNA and CDR2 YNFKEQ. V lost 0 bases and J lost 1, with 9 bases in between. CDR3 loop: CASSQETGQNTEAFF. CDR3 DNA: TGTGCCAGCAGCCAAGAAACCGGCCAGAACACTGAAGCTTTCTTT.

This clonotype was seen at least ten times. This chain uses TRBV11-3 with TRBJ2-1; D is possibly TRBD1 (6 bases). The CDR3 has 13 amino acids. The germline CDR1 and CDR2 sequences are SGHNT and YENEEA. With 1 base removed from V and 9 bases from J, the gap between germline ends came to 10 bases. The CDR3 DNA sequence: TGTGCCAGCAGCTTAGCCAGGGGCGGTGAGCAGTTCTTC. Its protein is CASSLARGGEQFF.

This clonotype was counted many times. This chain joins TRBV7-9 and TRBJ2-1, with D perhaps TRBD2 (6 bases). This CDR3 has 10 amino acids. V was pared by 5 bases and J by 13 bases, with 9 bases between. Germline CDR1 SEHNR, CDR2 FQNEAQ (reference sequence). The CDR3 sequence: CASSAGFQFF. Written as DNA, the CDR3 is TGTGCCAGCAGCGCGGGATTTCAGTTCTTC.

There are many counts of this clonotype. The rearrangement joins TRBV9 to TRBJ2-2; maybe TRBD2 (7 bases). CDR1 is SGDLS and CDR2 is YYNGEE in the germline V gene. V lost 1 base and J 2 bases, leaving 12 bases between the germline ends. This CDR3 comprises 16 residues. CDR3 amino acids: CASSVKGGGNTGELFF. CDR3 sequence (DNA): TGTGCCAGCAGCGTAAAAGGGGGGGGCAACACCGGGGAGCTGTTTTTT.

This clonotype has a count of ten or more. The genes are TRBV28 and TRBJ2-1; tentatively, D is TRBD2 (5 bases). Per germline, CDR1 MDHEN and CDR2 SYDVKM. Trimming removed 5 bases from V and 7 bases from J, with 9 bases in between. The CDR3 has 12 amino acids. The CDR3 is CASSRTSNEQFF. The CDR3 nucleotides are TGTGCCAGCAGTCGGACTTCAAATGAGCAGTTCTTC.

This clonotype was counted a few times. The rearrangement joins TRBV6-1 to TRBJ2-1; 7 nucleotides align to TRBD2. J lost 6 bases, V lost 7 bases, and 12 bases had no gene match. This CDR3 comprises 15 residues. From germline, CDR1 is MNHNS and CDR2 SASEGT. This CDR3 reads CASNGWGGGGNEQFF. Here the CDR3 DNA reads TGTGCCAGCAATGGGTGGGGGGGGGGAGGCAATGAGCAGTTCTTC.

The sample holds many counts of this clonotype. The V call is TRBV9, the J call TRBJ2-6, with no clear D. This CDR3 is built from 16 residues. The germline V gene has CDR1 SGDLS and CDR2 YYNGEE. V was cut by 4 bases and J by 0 bases, with 11 bases left in between. CDR3 region: CASSPRAVSGANVLTF. The CDR3 DNA follows: TGTGCCAGCAGCCCTCGAGCAGTCTCTGGGGCCAACGTCCTGACTTTC.

This clonotype was counted between two and nine times. The chain uses TRBV27 and TRBJ1-2; D remains ambiguous. The CDR3 is 14 amino acids. The germline V gene encodes CDR1 MNHEY and CDR2 SMNVEV (reference sequence). Between the trimmed V and J ends, which lost 5 bases and 5 bases, there was a span of 15 bases. The CDR3, as DNA: TGTGCCAGCAGTCCGGACCGACGAGCTTATGGCTACACCTTC. Translation gives CASSPDRRAYGYTF.